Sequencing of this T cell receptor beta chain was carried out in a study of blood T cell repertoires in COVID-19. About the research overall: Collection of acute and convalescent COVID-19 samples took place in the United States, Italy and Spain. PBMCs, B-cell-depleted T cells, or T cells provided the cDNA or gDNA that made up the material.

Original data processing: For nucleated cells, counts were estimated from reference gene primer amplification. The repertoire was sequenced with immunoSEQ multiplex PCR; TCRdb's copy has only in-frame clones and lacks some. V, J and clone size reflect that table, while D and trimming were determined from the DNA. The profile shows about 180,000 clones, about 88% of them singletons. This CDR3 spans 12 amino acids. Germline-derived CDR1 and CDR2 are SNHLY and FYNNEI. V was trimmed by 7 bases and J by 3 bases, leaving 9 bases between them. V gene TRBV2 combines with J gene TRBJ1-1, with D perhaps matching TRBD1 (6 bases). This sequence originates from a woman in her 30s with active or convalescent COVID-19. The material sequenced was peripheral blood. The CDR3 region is CASTQGYTEAFF. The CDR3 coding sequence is TGTGCCAGCACCCAGGGGTACACTGAAGCTTTCTTT.